Listed here are 12 T cell receptor beta chains from one sample, sequenced in a study of T cells in tuberculosis. Sorting used thawed, overnight-rested PBMC stained with anti-CD3, a viability dye and GMM-loaded CD1B tetramer. C32 glucose monomycolate from Rhodococcus equi was loaded onto the CD1B tetramers. The table came from immunoSEQ multiplex PCR; TCRdb's copy has only in-frame clones and leaves some out. This table has some 90,000 clones, roughly 91% appearing once. The sequencing sample was made of CD1b-GMM tetramer-negative cells sorted from PBMCs. These receptors were taken from an adult woman with latent tuberculosis.

This chain connects TRBV19 to TRBJ2-7; D is ambiguous. Germline loops: CDR1 LNHDA, CDR2 SQIVND (reference sequence). This CDR3 spans 14 amino acids. V was trimmed by 5 bases and J by 2 bases, leaving 13 bases between them. The CDR3 bases are TGTGCCAGTAGTCTACCTACAGCTGCCTACGAGCAGTACTTC. The encoded protein is CASSLPTAAYEQYF.

The chain joins TRBV4-2 to TRBJ1-3; tentative D call: TRBD1 (6 bases). Trimming removed 0 bases from V and 3 bases from J, with 6 bases in between. CDR1 LGHNA and CDR2 YNFKEQ come from the germline V gene. The CDR3 runs to 14 residues. Written as DNA, the CDR3 is TGTGCCAGCAGCCAAGACAGGGGTGGAAACACCATATATTTT. Amino acids: CASSQDRGGNTIYF.

CDR3: CASSQGWSGGAAETQYF. In DNA form, the CDR3 reads TGCGCCAGCAGCCAAGGGTGGAGCGGGGGGGCCGCGGAGACCCAGTACTTC. This chain uses TRBV4-1 with TRBJ2-5; 10 bases match TRBD2. Germline V gene lookup returns CDR1 MGHRA and CDR2 YSYEKL. Losses at the gene ends were 1 base for V and 5 bases for J; bases not matched to a gene: 10. The CDR3 sequence is 17 residues long.

This clone was picked up a small number of times. The chain uses TRBV5-6 and TRBJ2-7, with TRBD2 identical over 10 bases. Germline CDR1 reads SGHDT; CDR2 reads YYEEEE. V lost 0 bases to trimming and J lost 3 bases; unmatched junction nucleotides: 9. The CDR3 runs 17 residues. CDR3 loop: CASSLEKRGGDRYEQYF. CDR3 sequence (DNA): TGTGCCAGCAGCTTGGAGAAGCGGGGGGGCGATCGCTACGAGCAGTACTTC. The full variable domain, rest sourced from reference TRBV5-6 and TRBJ2-7, is DAGVTQSPTHLIKTRGQQVTLRCSPKSGHDTVSWYQQALGQGPQFIFQYYEEEERQRGNFPDRFSGHQFPNYSSELNVNALLLGDSALYLCASSLEKRGGDRYEQYFGPGTRLTVT.

The chain links TRBV4-3 to TRBJ2-3; 8 bases fit TRBD1. CDR1 is LGHNA and CDR2 is YSLEER in the germline V gene. The CDR3 totals 16 residues. After removal of 1 base from V and 10 bases from J, the junction contained 13 bases not matched to a gene. The CDR3 reads CASSQVSQGARAAQYF. CDR3 sequence (DNA): TGCGCCAGCAGCCAAGTCAGCCAGGGGGCGAGGGCAGCGCAGTATTTT.

The V and J genes are TRBV5-1 and TRBJ1-4; D not resolved. Deletions cut 5 bases from V and 9 bases from J, with 17 bases between. CDR3 size: 14 residues. The germline V gene has CDR1 SGHRS and CDR2 YFSETQ. This chain's CDR3 is CASRVELDGKKLFF. The CDR3 DNA follows: TGCGCCAGCAGGGTTGAGCTGGACGGGAAAAAACTGTTTTTT.

This rearrangement joins TRBV11-3 to TRBJ2-1, with 7 bases identical to TRBD1. CDR3 length: 13 residues. Germline CDR1 and CDR2: SGHNT and YENEEA. J gave up 9 bases and V 8 bases, and 10 bases lay outside the gene matches. CDR3 sequence (DNA): TGTGCCAGCGGACAGGCCCGAGCCAGTGAGCAGTTCTTC. Translating gives CASGQARASEQFF.

The CDR3 DNA follows: TGCGCCAGCAGCCAAGACCCCACTCCCTATAATTCACCCCTCCACTTT. Translated: CASSQDPTPYNSPLHF. This sequence joins TRBV4-3 and TRBJ1-6; D gene uncertain. The V gene's germline CDR1 is LGHNA and CDR2 YSLEER. Deletions cut 0 bases from V and 2 bases from J, with 8 bases between. The CDR3 runs to 16 residues.

The chain has TRBV15 and TRBJ2-6; TRBD1 matches 9 bases. The germline V gene has CDR1 LNHNV and CDR2 YYDKDF (reference sequence). The CDR3 sequence is 19 residues long. The V segment lost 0 bases and the J segment 0 bases; nucleotides outside the gene matches: 6. The CDR3 spells CATSRDPRQGGSGANVLTF. CDR3 coding DNA: TGTGCCACCAGCAGAGATCCTCGACAGGGGGGCTCTGGGGCCAACGTCCTGACTTTC.

V is TRBV18 and J is TRBJ1-2, with TRBD1 identical over 7 bases. J gave up 1 base and V 2 bases, and 7 bases lay outside the gene matches. This CDR3 has 16 residues. Germline V gives CDR1 KGHSH, CDR2 LQKENI. CDR3 sequence reads: CASSPSRTGLNYGYTF. The CDR3, as DNA: TGTGCCAGCTCACCAAGCCGGACAGGCCTTAACTATGGCTACACCTTC.

The V call is TRBV7-8, the J call TRBJ1-6; a weak D match, TRBD1 (5 bases). Germline V CDR1 and CDR2: SGHVS, FQNEAQ. The CDR3 spans 17 residues. V was clipped by 5 bases and J by 5 bases, with 19 bases between them. The CDR3 here is CASSLRTAGRDNSPLHF. As DNA, the CDR3 is TGTGCCAGCAGCCTAAGAACCGCAGGGAGGGATAATTCACCCCTCCACTTT.

This clone came up a few times. The CDR3 region has the DNA TGCGCCAGCAGAGGGGTAGTCAGGGGGCGGTCTGGCTACACCTTC. Translating gives CASRGVVRGRSGYTF. The V and J genes are TRBV10-1 and TRBJ1-2; 8 nucleotides line up with TRBD1. V trimming: 6 bases; J trimming: 7 bases; junction bases outside the gene matches: 13. Germline V gene sequence: CDR1 WNHNN, CDR2 SYGVQD (reference sequence). There are 15 residues in the CDR3.